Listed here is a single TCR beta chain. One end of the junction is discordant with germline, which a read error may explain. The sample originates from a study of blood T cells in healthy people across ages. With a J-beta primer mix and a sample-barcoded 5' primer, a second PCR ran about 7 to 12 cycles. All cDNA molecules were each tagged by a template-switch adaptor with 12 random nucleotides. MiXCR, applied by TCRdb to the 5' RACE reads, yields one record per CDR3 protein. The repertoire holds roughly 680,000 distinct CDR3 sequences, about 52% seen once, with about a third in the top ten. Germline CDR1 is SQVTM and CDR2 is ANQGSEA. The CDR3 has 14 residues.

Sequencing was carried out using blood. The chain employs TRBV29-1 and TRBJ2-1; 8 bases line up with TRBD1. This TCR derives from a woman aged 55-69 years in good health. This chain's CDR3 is CSVDPGTGNNEQVF. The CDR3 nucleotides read TGCAGCGTAGACCCCGGGACAGGTAACAATGAGCAGGTCTTC.